The present T cell receptor (beta chain) was sequenced within a study of molecular identifiers for immune sequencing clone quantification. Study-wide points: Barcodes shared by identical TCR molecules could lead to underestimated sizes of highly expanded clones.

The CDR3 has 12 residues. Per the germline V gene, CDR1 is MDHEN and CDR2 is SYDVKM. The ends were cut back, 3 bases at V and 3 bases at J, with 5 bases in the middle. Preparation of naive CD8 libraries involved about 18,000 to 1,000,000 sorted cells and 10%, 30% or 50% RNA. In TCRdb, the PCR reads were re-called with MiXCR into one record per CDR3 protein. The sample comprises about 510,000 distinct CDR3 sequences, 25% of which are singletons, and roughly 0.79% rests with the top ten. This clonotype was seen many times. What it binds is unknown. The receptor's source is a human donor in good health. Some libraries in this study had Jurkat cell RNA spiked in. The chain couples TRBV28 to TRBJ1-1; no reliable D call. The specimen was naive CD8+ T cells from blood, with Jurkat cell RNA spiked in. Specified subset: FACS-sorted CD8+CD4-CCR7+CD45RA+ naive T cells. CDR3 nucleotide sequence: TGTGCCAGCAGTTTTGTGGACACTGAAGCTTTCTTT. This codes for CASSFVDTEAFF.